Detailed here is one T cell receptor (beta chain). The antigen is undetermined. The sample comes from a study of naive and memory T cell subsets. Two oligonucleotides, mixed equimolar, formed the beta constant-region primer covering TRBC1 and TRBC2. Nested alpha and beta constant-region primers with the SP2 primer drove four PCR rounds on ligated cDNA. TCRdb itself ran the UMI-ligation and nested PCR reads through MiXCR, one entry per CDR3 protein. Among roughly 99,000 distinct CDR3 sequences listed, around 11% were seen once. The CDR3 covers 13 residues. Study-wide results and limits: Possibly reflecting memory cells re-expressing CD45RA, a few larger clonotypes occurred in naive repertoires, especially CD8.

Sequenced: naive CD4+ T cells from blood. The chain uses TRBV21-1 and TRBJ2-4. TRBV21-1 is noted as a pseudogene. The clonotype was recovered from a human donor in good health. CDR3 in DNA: TGTGCCAGCAGCAAGGGGGCCAAAAACATTCAGTACTTC. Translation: CASSKGAKNIQYF.